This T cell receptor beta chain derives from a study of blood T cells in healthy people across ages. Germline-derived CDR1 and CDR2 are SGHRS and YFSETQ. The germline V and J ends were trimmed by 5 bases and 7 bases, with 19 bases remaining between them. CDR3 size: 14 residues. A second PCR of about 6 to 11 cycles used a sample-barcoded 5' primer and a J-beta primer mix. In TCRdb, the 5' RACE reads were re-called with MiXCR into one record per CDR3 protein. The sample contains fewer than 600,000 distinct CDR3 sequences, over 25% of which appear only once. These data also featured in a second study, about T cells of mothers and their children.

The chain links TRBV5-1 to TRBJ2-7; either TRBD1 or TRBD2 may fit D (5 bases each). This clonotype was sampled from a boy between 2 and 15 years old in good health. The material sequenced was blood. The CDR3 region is CASRGSRASGEQYF. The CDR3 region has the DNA TGCGCCAGCAGAGGGAGCAGGGCCTCGGGAGAGCAGTACTTC.